The 7 T cell receptor beta chains presented below share a single source sample, sequenced in a study of blood T cell repertoires in COVID-19. The data were produced by immunoSEQ multiplex PCR, yet TCRdb's version contains in-frame clones alone and is incomplete. Among 100,000 to 150,000 clones, 75% to 90% were seen once, and the ten largest hold around 2.3%. The sequencing input was PBMCs or T cells enriched from blood (not recorded which). Receptors were obtained from a woman between 50 and 59 years old who had recovered from COVID-19.

The rearrangement joins TRBV6-6 to TRBJ2-7; no reliable D call. This CDR3 is 14 amino acids long. CDR1 is MNHNY and CDR2 is SVGAGI in the germline V gene (reference sequence). V lost 2 bases and J lost 1, with 9 bases in between. The CDR3 region has the DNA TGTGCCAGCAGTTACAAAACAGTTTCCTACGAGCAGTACTTC. This sequence encodes CASSYKTVSYEQYF.

CDR3 sequence (DNA): TGTGCCAGCAGCGCGCGACCACTAGCGGAGCAGTACTTC. It is translated as CASSARPLAEQYF. V is TRBV9 and J is TRBJ2-7, with TRBD2 matching 7 bases. V dropped 3 bases and J dropped 7; count of bases not matched to a gene: 7. The CDR3 contains 13 residues. Germline V gene lookup returns CDR1 SGDLS and CDR2 YYNGEE.

The chain employs TRBV5-1 and TRBJ1-1; 7 bases match TRBD1. There are 14 residues in the CDR3. The germline gives CDR1 SGHRS, CDR2 YFSETQ. Trimming at V came to 6 bases and at J to 3 bases, leaving 8 bases not matched to a gene. DNA of the CDR3: TGCGCCAGCACGACAGGGTCGCCGGACACTGAAGCTTTCTTT. It codes for CASTTGSPDTEAFF.

A note on this clone: An end of the junction differs from the germline gene, which may be a read error. The V call is TRBV5-4, the J call TRBJ2-7, with D tentatively TRBD2 (5 bases). From germline, CDR1 is SGHNT and CDR2 YYREEE (reference sequence). CDR3 length: 12 residues. The DNA of the CDR3 is TGTGCCAGCCAAGCGGACGGGTCGGGTGAGGACTTC. Translating gives CASQADGSGEDF.

V and J are TRBV2 and TRBJ1-6, with 7 bases matching TRBD1. The CDR3 loop spans 14 amino acids. The trim removed 4 bases at V and 4 bases at J, leaving 1 base unmatched. In germline, CDR1 is SNHLY, CDR2 FYNNEI. The DNA for the CDR3 is TGTGCCAGCAGTGTGACAGGGTATAATTCACCCCTCCACTTT. Its protein is CASSVTGYNSPLHF.

This chain's CDR3 is CASSSTGLNTEAFF. The DNA of the CDR3 is TGTGCCAGCAGTTCGACAGGGTTGAACACTGAAGCTTTCTTT. This chain uses TRBV6-5 with TRBJ1-1; 7 bases are a match to TRBD1. CDR3 length: 14 residues. Germline V gene sequence: CDR1 MNHEY, CDR2 SVGAGI. With 4 bases clipped from V and 0 bases from J, the junction kept 2 bases outside the gene matches.

The genes are TRBV12-3 or TRBV12-4 and TRBJ2-2; maybe TRBD1 (5 bases). The CDR3 covers 12 residues. Trimming removed 6 bases from V and 5 bases from J, with 7 bases in between. The CDR3 coding sequence is TGTGCCAGCAGACGACAGACCGGGGAGCTGTTTTTT. Protein: CASRRQTGELFF.